Listed below are T cell receptor beta chains from one sample, sequenced in a study of T cell responses to AZD1222 COVID-19 vaccine. Sequenced by immunoSEQ multiplex PCR; TCRdb stores in-frame clones only, minus some. The table records 130,000 or so clones, 93% of them present only once. Material: peripheral blood, obtained on day 0 of AZD1222 vaccination. All receptors derive from an adult in good health. Both conserved end residues are trimmed from each CDR3. D genes are given only for firm matches.

TRBJ2-1 | TRBD2 | TRBV10-1 | ASSGPYRGGPSSDEQF
TRBJ1-1 | TRBD1 | TRBV28 | ATLTGTDEAF
TRBJ1-6 | TRBD1 | TRBV10-3 | AITPDRDGNSPLH
TRBJ1-1 | . | TRBV18 | ASSPPATVNTEAF
TRBJ1-4 | TRBD1 | TRBV7-9 | ASSPRGLIPGEKLF
TRBJ2-1 | . | TRBV28 | ASSFNSIAYNEQF
TRBJ1-2 | . | TRBV6-5 | ASSLMGGIQGYT
TRBJ1-2 | TRBD1 | TRBV6-5 | ASSRRTGTNYGYT
TRBJ1-5 | . | TRBV6-5 | ASTPSGSNQPQH
TRBJ1-1 | . | TRBV11-3 | ASSSESDTEAF
TRBJ1-5 | . | TRBV7-3 | ARSEQPQH
TRBJ1-6 | . | TRBV6-1 | ASSETQAVSPLH
TRBJ2-7 | TRBD1 | TRBV7-2 | ASSLGQGSQFFEQY
TRBJ1-4 | . | TRBV7-2 | ASSQRPGPNQKLF
TRBJ1-5 | . | TRBV19 | ASSIVRVGNQPQH
TRBJ2-6 | . | TRBV5-1 | ASSVSGGTSGANVLT
TRBJ2-1 | . | TRBV28 | ASSTSLGLMDSDEQF
TRBJ1-2 | . | TRBV3-1/TRBV3-2 | ASSLGWRDGYT
TRBJ2-3 | . | TRBV5-1 | ASSLDGDSTDTQY
TRBJ1-1 | . | TRBV30 | AWNRQENTEAF
TRBJ1-1 | . | TRBV6-6 | ASSLGGGRGSTEAF
TRBJ2-3 | TRBD1 | TRBV19 | ASTLGTGADTQY
TRBJ1-3 | . | TRBV19 | ASTTGGNTIY
TRBJ1-1 | . | TRBV6-2/TRBV6-3 | ASSPPPGLFTEAF
TRBJ1-1 | . | TRBV6-2/TRBV6-3 | ASSYAGWNTEAF
TRBJ2-1 | . | TRBV21-1 | ASPSYRGRSLQF
TRBJ1-6 | . | TRBV2 | AIRGGREPNSPLH
TRBJ1-1 | . | TRBV4-3 | ASSQTRSMNTEAF
TRBJ1-2 | TRBD1 | TRBV7-3 | ASSPYRDRETLNYGYT
TRBJ1-1 | . | TRBV4-1 | ASSEGPEAF
TRBJ1-4 | . | TRBV18 | ASSPDITGSAGGSEKLF
TRBJ1-2 | TRBD1 | TRBV5-1 | ASSPDRGLPNYGYT
TRBJ1-1 | . | TRBV12-3/TRBV12-4 | ASREDGNTEAF
TRBJ2-1 | TRBD2 | TRBV27 | ASSLEISGRQQF
TRBJ1-1 | . | TRBV20-1 | SGEDDTEAF
TRBJ2-7 | TRBD2 | TRBV4-3 | ASSQVQAGAYEQY
TRBJ2-1 | . | TRBV4-1 | ASSRANEQF